What follows describes a single T cell receptor (beta chain). These data belong to a study of blood T cells in healthy people across ages. The V end was cut by 3 bases, the J end by 4 bases, with 21 bases between. Germline-derived CDR1 and CDR2 are SGHRS and YFSETQ. The CDR3 spans 17 residues. It was with a sample-barcoded 5' primer and a J-beta primer mix that a second PCR of roughly 6 to 11 cycles was run. TCRdb reprocessed the 5' RACE reads via MiXCR and lists one record per CDR3 protein. Of 700,000 or so distinct CDR3 sequences in the sample, 22% were seen once. The chain links TRBV5-1 to TRBJ2-3; D is perhaps TRBD2 (7 bases). The sample was blood. This TCR came from a man aged 70 or older in good health. CDR3 in amino acids: CASSSAVSRGAADTQYF. In DNA, the CDR3 is TGCGCCAGCAGCTCGGCCGTTAGCCGGGGGGCAGCAGATACGCAGTATTTT.